A selection of T cell receptor beta chains follows, all from one sample in a study of PD-1 blockade in mismatch repair-deficient tumors. Repertoires were generated with immunoSEQ multiplex PCR, while TCRdb's copy carries only in-frame clones and drops some. The table lists around 100,000 clones, 60% to 85% of them singletons, with 4.7% in the top ten. Here the sequenced sample was peripheral blood, taken 60 weeks after starting pembrolizumab. These receptors all come from an adult with mismatch repair-deficient cancer. Both conserved end residues are part of each CDR3. The size entry is marked missing in some rows and otherwise reads once, few, many or a size class.

TRBJ2-3,.,TRBV14,CASSRDRARESTQYF
TRBJ2-1,.,TRBV9,CASSVVAGSGRANEQFF
TRBJ1-5,.,TRBV7-8,CASSLKGAEPQHF
TRBJ1-2,.,TRBV19,CASSFLAGEGYGYTF
TRBJ1-1,.,TRBV10-3,CAISERDRADTEAFF
TRBJ1-1,.,TRBV7-8,CASSTGPYTEAFF
TRBJ1-2,.,TRBV5-1,CASSLGTGVNYGYTF
TRBJ2-1,.,TRBV30,CAWSLGGGGGQFF
TRBJ1-3,few,TRBV5-1,CASSSGGAGVGNTIYF
TRBJ2-3,.,TRBV7-9,CASSPVGGNTDTQYF
TRBJ2-7,.,TRBV27,CASATWREAYEQYF